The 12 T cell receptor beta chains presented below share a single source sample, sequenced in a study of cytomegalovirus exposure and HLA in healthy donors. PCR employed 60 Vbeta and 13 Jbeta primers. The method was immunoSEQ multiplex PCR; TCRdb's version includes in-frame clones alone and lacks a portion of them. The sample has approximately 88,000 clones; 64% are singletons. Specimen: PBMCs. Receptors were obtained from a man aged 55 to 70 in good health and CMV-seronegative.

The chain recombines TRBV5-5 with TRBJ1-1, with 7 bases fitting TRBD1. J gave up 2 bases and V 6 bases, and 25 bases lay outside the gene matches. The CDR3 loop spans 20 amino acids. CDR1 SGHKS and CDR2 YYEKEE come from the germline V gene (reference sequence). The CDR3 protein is CASTPAWVRGANPSNTEAFF. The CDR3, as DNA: TGTGCCAGCACCCCAGCTTGGGTCAGGGGGGCGAATCCGAGTAACACTGAAGCTTTCTTT. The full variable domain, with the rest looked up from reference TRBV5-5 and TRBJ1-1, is DAGVTQSPTHLIKTRGQQVTLRCSPISGHKSVSWYQQVLGQGPQFIFQYYEKEERGRGNFPDRFSARQFPNYSSELNVNALLLGDSALYLCASTPAWVRGANPSNTEAFFGQGTRLTVV.

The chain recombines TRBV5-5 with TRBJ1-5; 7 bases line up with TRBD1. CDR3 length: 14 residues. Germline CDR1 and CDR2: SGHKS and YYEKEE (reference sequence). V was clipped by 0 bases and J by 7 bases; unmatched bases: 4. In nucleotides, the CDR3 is TGTGCCAGCAGCTTGGGACAGGGAATACAGCCCCAGCATTTT. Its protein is CASSLGQGIQPQHF.

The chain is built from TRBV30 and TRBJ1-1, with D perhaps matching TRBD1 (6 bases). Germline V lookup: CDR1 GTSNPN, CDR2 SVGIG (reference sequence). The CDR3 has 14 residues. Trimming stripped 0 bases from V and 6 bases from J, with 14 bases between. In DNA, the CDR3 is TGTGCCTGGAGTGTCGGGGGGCTTTCTGCTGAAGCTTTCTTT. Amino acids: CAWSVGGLSAEAFF.

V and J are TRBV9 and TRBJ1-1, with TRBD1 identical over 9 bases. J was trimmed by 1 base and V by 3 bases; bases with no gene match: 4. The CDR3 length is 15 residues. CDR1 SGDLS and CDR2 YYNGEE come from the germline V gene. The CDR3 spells CASSAPGQGNTEAFF. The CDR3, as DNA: TGTGCCAGCAGCGCCCCGGGACAGGGGAACACTGAAGCTTTCTTT. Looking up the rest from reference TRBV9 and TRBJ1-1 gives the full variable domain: DSGVTQTPKHLITATGQRVTLRCSPRSGDLSVYWYQQSLDQGLQFLIQYYNGEERAKGNILERFSAQQFPDLHSELNLSSLELGDSALYFCASSAPGQGNTEAFFGQGTRLTVV.

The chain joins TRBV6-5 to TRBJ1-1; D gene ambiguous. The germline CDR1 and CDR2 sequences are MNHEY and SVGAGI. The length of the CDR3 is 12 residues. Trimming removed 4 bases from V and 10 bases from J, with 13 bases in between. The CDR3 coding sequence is TGTGCCAGCAGTTCTTTGTTGAGTCGAGCTTTCTTT. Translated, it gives CASSSLLSRAFF.

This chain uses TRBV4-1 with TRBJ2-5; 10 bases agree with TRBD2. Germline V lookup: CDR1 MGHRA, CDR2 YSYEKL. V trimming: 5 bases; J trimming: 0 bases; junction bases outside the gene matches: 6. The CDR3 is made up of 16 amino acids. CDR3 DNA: TGCGCCAGCAGCACCGGACTAGCGGATTACCAAGAGACCCAGTACTTC. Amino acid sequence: CASSTGLADYQETQYF.

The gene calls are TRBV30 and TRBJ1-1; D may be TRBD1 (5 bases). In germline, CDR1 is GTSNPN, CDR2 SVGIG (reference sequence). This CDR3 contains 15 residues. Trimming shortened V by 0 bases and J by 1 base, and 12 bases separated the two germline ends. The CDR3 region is CAWSVKQDTNTEAFF. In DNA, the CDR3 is TGTGCCTGGAGTGTAAAACAGGACACGAACACTGAAGCTTTCTTT.

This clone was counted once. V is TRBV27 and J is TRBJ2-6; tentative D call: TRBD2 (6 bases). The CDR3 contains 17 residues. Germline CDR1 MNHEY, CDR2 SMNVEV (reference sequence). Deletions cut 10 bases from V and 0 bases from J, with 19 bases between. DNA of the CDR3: TGTGCCACTGCCCCGGCCGGAGGGAACTCTGGGGCCAACGTCCTGACTTTC. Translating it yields CATAPAGGNSGANVLTF.

CDR3 sequence reads: CASSRGAKLNQPQHF. DNA of the CDR3: TGTGCCAGCAGTCGGGGGGCGAAGCTCAATCAGCCCCAGCATTTT. This rearrangement joins TRBV5-6 to TRBJ1-5, with D maybe TRBD1 (6 bases). Looked up from germline, CDR1 is SGHDT and CDR2 is YYEEEE. This CDR3 contains 15 residues. V lost 5 bases and J 3 bases, leaving 15 bases between the germline ends.

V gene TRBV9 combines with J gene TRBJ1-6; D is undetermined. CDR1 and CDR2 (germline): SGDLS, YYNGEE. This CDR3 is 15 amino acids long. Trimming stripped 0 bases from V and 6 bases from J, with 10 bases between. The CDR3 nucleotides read TGTGCCAGCAGCGTAGGTTCAATCGGTAATTCACCCCTCCACTTT. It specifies CASSVGSIGNSPLHF.

The CDR3 spells CASSLRTGDTEAFF. CDR3 DNA sequence: TGTGCCAGCAGCTTAAGAACGGGGGACACTGAAGCTTTCTTT. This chain connects TRBV7-9 to TRBJ1-1; TRBD1 is a possible D gene (5 bases). The germline gives CDR1 SEHNR, CDR2 FQNEAQ (reference sequence). This CDR3 spans 14 amino acids. Trimming took 2 bases from V and 3 from J, leaving 10 bases between them.

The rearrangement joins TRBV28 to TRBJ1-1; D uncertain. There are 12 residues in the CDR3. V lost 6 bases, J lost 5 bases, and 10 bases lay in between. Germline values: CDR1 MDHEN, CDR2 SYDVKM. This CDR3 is CASRGWKTEAFF. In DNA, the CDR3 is TGTGCCAGCAGGGGCTGGAAAACTGAAGCTTTCTTT.